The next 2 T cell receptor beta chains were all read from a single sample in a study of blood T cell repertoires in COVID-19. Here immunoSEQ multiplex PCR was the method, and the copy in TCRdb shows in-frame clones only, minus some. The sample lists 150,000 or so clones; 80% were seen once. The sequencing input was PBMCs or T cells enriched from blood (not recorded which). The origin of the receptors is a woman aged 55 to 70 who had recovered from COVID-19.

The DNA for the CDR3 is TGTGCCAGCAGCTCTCAGGGTGGTGGCTACACCTTC. This sequence encodes CASSSQGGGYTF. The chain uses TRBV7-9 and TRBJ1-2; D may be TRBD1 (5 bases). Between the trimmed V and J ends, which lost 4 bases and 7 bases, there was a span of 10 bases. The germline V gene encodes CDR1 SEHNR and CDR2 FQNEAQ (reference sequence). The CDR3 spans 12 residues.

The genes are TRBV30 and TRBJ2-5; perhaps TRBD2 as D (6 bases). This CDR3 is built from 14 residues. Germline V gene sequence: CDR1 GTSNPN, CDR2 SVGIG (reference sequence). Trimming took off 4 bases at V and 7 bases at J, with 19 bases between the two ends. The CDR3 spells CAWKGTWGRVTQYF. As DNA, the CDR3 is TGTGCCTGGAAGGGGACTTGGGGCAGAGTGACCCAGTACTTC.